These T cell receptor beta chains were read from a single sample in a study of post-analysis software for immune sequencing data. TCRdb passed the PCR reads through MiXCR, listing each CDR3 protein once. Found here are hundreds of thousands of distinct CDR3 sequences, 36% of them singletons; the top ten hold roughly 4.8%. The sequenced material came from blood. These receptors all stem from a girl aged 10 to 17 with multiple sclerosis. The conserved cysteine and the conserved F or W are not part of the CDR3 here. Size values are once, few and many counts, or a class for expanded clones, and some rows have none.

V	size	CDR3
TRBV20-1	NA	SAREEAGWTTQY
TRBV2	many	ASSEIGDPNQPQH
TRBV7-2	few	ASSLSPVGEKLF
TRBV7-8	many	ASSSAGASDTQY
TRBV6-5	NA	ASSLPPGRSASTDTQY
TRBV5-1	NA	ASSLQGIGYEQY
TRBV6-4	NA	ASSDDRASGELF
TRBV7-2	NA	AGSPLLAGEGYNEQF
TRBV6-1	many	ASNLRPGSGANVLT
TRBV4-1	NA	ASSQDPSDRARSPFH
TRBV4-2	NA	ASSQEGPAGVPGETQY
TRBV25-1	NA	ASRKQVQPQH
TRBV20-1	many	SAGGETSGNNEQF
TRBV12-3/TRBV12-4	NA	ASSLGQVTNQPQH
TRBV14	NA	ACSARARSTDTQY
TRBV6-5	many	ASSIGTSGGRETQY
TRBV3-1	many	ASSPARGEANYGYT
TRBV6-1	NA	ASSPGSPLH
TRBV7-8	NA	ASSARLRSSYNSPPH
TRBV21-1	NA	ASTLNRELETQY
TRBV10-3	many	ATNPGTQTDTQY
TRBV12-3/TRBV12-4	many	ASSSGEGSDTQY
TRBV6-2/TRBV6-3	many	ASSPPGAEETQY
TRBV9	many	ASSVAGGRAGKLF
TRBV5-1	many	ASSLEVQGPSGANVLT
TRBV11-3	many	ASSLAWTGYNEQF